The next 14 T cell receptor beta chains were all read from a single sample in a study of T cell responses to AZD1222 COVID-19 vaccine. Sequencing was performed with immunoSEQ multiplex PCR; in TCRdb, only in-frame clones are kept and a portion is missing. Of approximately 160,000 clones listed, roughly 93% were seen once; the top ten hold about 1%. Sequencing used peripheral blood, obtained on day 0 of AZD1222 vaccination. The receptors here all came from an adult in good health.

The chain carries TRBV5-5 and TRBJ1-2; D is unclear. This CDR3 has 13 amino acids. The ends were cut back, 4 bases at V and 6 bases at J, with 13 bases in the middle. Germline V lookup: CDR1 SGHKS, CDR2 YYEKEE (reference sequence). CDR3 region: CASSLTPEDGYTF. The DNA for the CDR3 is TGTGCCAGCAGCCTAACGCCAGAGGATGGCTACACCTTC. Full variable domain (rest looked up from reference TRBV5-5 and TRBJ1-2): DAGVTQSPTHLIKTRGQQVTLRCSPISGHKSVSWYQQVLGQGPQFIFQYYEKEERGRGNFPDRFSARQFPNYSSELNVNALLLGDSALYLCASSLTPEDGYTFGSGTRLTVV.

CDR3 sequence (DNA): TGTGCCAGTAGAAGCGGCGGGGGTAGCTCCTACAATGAGCAGTTCTTC. Amino acids: CASRSGGGSSYNEQFF. The V and J genes are TRBV19 and TRBJ2-1; 7 bases match TRBD2. The J segment lost 0 bases and the V segment lost 6 bases, leaving 8 bases of the junction unmatched. The CDR3 spans 16 residues. Germline loops: CDR1 LNHDA, CDR2 SQIVND (reference sequence).

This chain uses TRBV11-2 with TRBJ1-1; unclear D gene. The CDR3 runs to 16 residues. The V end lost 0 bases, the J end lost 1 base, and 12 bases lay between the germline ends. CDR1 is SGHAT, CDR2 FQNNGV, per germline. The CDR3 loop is CASSLDKKQPNTEAFF. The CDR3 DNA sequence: TGTGCCAGCAGCTTAGATAAGAAACAGCCGAACACTGAAGCTTTCTTT.

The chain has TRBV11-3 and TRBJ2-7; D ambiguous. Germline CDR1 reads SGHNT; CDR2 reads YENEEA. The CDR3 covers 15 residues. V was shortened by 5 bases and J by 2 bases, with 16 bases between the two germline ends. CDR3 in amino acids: CASSPRQGGAYEQYF. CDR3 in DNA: TGTGCCAGCAGCCCCCGGCAAGGTGGGGCCTACGAGCAGTACTTC.

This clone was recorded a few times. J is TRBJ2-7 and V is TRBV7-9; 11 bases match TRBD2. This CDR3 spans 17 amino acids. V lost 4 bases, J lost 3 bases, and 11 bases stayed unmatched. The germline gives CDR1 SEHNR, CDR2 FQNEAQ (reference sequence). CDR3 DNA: TGTGCCAGCAGCTCCCTTTTAGCGGGGGGGCTCTTCTACGAGCAGTACTTC. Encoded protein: CASSSLLAGGLFYEQYF. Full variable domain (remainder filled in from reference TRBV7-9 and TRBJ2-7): DTGVSQNPRHKITKRGQNVTFRCDPISEHNRLYWYRQTLGQGPEFLTYFQNEAQLEKSRLLSDRFSAERPKGSFSTLEIQRTEQGDSAMYLCASSSLLAGGLFYEQYFGPGTRLTVT.

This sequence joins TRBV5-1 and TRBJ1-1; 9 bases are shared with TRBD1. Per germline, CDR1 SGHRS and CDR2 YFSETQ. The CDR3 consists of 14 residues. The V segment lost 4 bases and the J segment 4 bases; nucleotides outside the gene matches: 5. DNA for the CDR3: TGCGCCAGCAGCCTCGGGACAGGGCCCACTGAAGCTTTCTTT. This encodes CASSLGTGPTEAFF.

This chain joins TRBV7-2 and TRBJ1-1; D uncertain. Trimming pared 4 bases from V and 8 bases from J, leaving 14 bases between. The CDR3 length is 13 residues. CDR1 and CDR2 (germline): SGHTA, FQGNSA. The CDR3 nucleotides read TGTGCCAGCAGCTCAGCAGGTAGCCCCGAAGCTTTCTTT. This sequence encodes CASSSAGSPEAFF.

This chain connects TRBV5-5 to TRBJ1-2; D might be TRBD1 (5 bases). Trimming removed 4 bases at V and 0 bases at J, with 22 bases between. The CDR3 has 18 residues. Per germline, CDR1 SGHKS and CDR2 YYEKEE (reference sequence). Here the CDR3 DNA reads TGTGCCAGCAGCGCCCACGTGGGAGCAGGGCCAACTAACTATGGCTACACCTTC. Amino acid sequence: CASSAHVGAGPTNYGYTF.

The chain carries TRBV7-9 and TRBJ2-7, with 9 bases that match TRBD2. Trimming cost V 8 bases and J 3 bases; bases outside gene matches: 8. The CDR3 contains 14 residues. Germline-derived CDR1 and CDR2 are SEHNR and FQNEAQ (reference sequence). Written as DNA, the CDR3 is TGTGCCAGCGGAAAAGCGGGGGGAGTCTACGAGCAGTACTTC. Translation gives CASGKAGGVYEQYF.

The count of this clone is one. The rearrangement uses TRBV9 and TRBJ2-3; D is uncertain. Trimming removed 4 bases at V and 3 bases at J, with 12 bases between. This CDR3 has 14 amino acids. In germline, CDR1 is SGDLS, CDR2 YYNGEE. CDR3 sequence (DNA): TGTGCCAGCAGCAACCCGTACGGGACAGATACGCAGTATTTT. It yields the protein CASSNPYGTDTQYF.

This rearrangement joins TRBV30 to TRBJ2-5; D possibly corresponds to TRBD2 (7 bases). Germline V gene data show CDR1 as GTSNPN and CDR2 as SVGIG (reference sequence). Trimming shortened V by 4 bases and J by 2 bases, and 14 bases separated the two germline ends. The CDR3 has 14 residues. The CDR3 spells CAWTRGGIQETQYF. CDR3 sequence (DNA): TGTGCCTGGACTAGGGGGGGAATTCAAGAGACCCAGTACTTC.

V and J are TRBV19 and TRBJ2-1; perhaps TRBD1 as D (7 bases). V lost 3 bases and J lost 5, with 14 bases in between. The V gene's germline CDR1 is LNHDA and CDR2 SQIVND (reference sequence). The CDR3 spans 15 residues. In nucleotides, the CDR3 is TGTGCCAGTAGTATTCCAGGGGGGCCGCACAATGAGCAGTTCTTC. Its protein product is CASSIPGGPHNEQFF. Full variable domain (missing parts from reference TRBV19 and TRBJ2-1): DGGITQSPKYLFRKEGQNVTLSCEQNLNHDAMYWYRQDPGQGLRLIYYSQIVNDFQKGDIAEGYSVSREKKESFPLTVTSAQKNPTAFYLCASSIPGGPHNEQFFGPGTRLTVL.

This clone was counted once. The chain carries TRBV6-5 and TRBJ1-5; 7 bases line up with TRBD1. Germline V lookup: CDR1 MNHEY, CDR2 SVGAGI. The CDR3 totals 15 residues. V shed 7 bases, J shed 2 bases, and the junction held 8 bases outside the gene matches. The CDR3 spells CASTRQGLGNQPQHF. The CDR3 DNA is TGTGCCAGCACCCGACAGGGTTTGGGCAATCAGCCCCAGCATTTT.

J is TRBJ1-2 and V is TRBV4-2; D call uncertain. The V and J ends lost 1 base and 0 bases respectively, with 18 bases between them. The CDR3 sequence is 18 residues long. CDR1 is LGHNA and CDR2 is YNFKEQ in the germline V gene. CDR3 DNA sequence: TGTGCCAGCAGCCAAGGGGTGGGCCAGGCATTATCTAACTATGGCTACACCTTC. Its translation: CASSQGVGQALSNYGYTF.